This T cell receptor (beta chain) emerged from a study of blood T cell repertoires in COVID-19. Looking at the study overall: Samples taken during acute and convalescent COVID-19 were collected in the United States, Italy and Spain.

Seattle's cohort entered during active infection and was followed longitudinally. The germline V and J ends were trimmed by 5 bases and 6 bases, with 14 bases remaining between them. The CDR3 covers 13 residues. Germline V gene data show CDR1 as MNHEY and CDR2 as SVGAGI. Authors' analysis steps: Cell counts per sample came from amplifying reference gene primers. Assay: immunoSEQ multiplex PCR; the TCRdb copy retains only in-frame clones and omits some. The DNA gave D and trimming, while V, J and clone size come from that table. Among about 150,000 clones listed, 65% to 90% were seen once. This TCR was recovered from a woman aged 55-70 years with COVID-19, enrolled during active disease. The rearrangement joins TRBV6-5 to TRBJ2-7, with D possibly being TRBD1 (5 bases). The specimen was peripheral blood. The DNA for the CDR3 is TGTGCCAGCAGTACCGAGACAGTAACCGAGCAGTACTTC. Translating it yields CASSTETVTEQYF.